Listed below are T cell receptor beta chains from one sample, sequenced in a study of cytomegalovirus exposure and HLA in healthy donors. Sequenced by immunoSEQ multiplex PCR; TCRdb stores in-frame clones only, minus some. Its clone listing holds roughly 140,000 clones. The specimen was PBMCs. The receptors originated from a male donor in good health and CMV-seronegative. Both conserved end residues are trimmed from each CDR3. The order of the fields is J gene, V gene, CDR3 protein.

j_gene: TRBJ2-7
v_gene: TRBV4-2
CDR3aa: ASSQRLAYEQY

j_gene: TRBJ1-5
v_gene: TRBV7-9
CDR3aa: ASSLGAGNQPQH

j_gene: TRBJ1-1
v_gene: TRBV29-1
CDR3aa: SVGLSRGKDTEAF

j_gene: TRBJ2-3
v_gene: TRBV7-6
CDR3aa: ASRALAGSSTDTQY

j_gene: TRBJ2-3
v_gene: TRBV14
CDR3aa: ASSQWASKGDTQY

j_gene: TRBJ2-7
v_gene: TRBV4-2
CDR3aa: ASSQDSGGPYEQY

j_gene: TRBJ2-5
v_gene: TRBV11-2
CDR3aa: ASSSRERETQY

j_gene: TRBJ1-1
v_gene: TRBV19
CDR3aa: ASSILRGRGTEAF

j_gene: TRBJ1-6
v_gene: TRBV19
CDR3aa: ASSIDRDNSPLH

j_gene: TRBJ1-1
v_gene: TRBV25-1
CDR3aa: ASSESRRGMNTEAF

j_gene: TRBJ2-7
v_gene: TRBV18
CDR3aa: ASSPTDAYEQY

j_gene: TRBJ2-1
v_gene: TRBV30
CDR3aa: AWSTAFNNEQF

j_gene: TRBJ1-5
v_gene: TRBV9
CDR3aa: ASSETGRNQPQH

j_gene: TRBJ2-5
v_gene: TRBV6-5
CDR3aa: ASSYWDNEETQY

j_gene: TRBJ1-1
v_gene: TRBV27
CDR3aa: ASSFQGAEDTEAF

j_gene: TRBJ1-1
v_gene: TRBV6-5
CDR3aa: ASSLSHSFQAF

j_gene: TRBJ2-1
v_gene: TRBV27
CDR3aa: ASSLRSNNEQF

j_gene: TRBJ2-1
v_gene: TRBV30
CDR3aa: AWIGQGNPGEQF

j_gene: TRBJ2-1
v_gene: TRBV5-1
CDR3aa: ASSLEGGNEQF

j_gene: TRBJ1-5
v_gene: TRBV5-6
CDR3aa: ASSLAGQLIQPQH

j_gene: TRBJ2-7
v_gene: TRBV6-5
CDR3aa: ASRLAGPHEQY

j_gene: TRBJ1-3
v_gene: TRBV18
CDR3aa: ASSPLQVYSGNTIY

j_gene: TRBJ2-3
v_gene: TRBV18
CDR3aa: ASSTAGGGTDTQY

j_gene: TRBJ1-6
v_gene: TRBV9
CDR3aa: ASSVRGTEISPLH

j_gene: TRBJ1-5
v_gene: TRBV7-9
CDR3aa: ASTPGGVGQPQH

j_gene: TRBJ2-7
v_gene: TRBV7-8
CDR3aa: ASSLMASGSYEQY

j_gene: TRBJ1-2
v_gene: TRBV5-6
CDR3aa: ASRGPFGGYT

j_gene: TRBJ2-5
v_gene: TRBV5-4
CDR3aa: ASSISQDQETQY

j_gene: TRBJ1-2
v_gene: TRBV7-9
CDR3aa: ASSGQGHYGYT

j_gene: TRBJ2-7
v_gene: TRBV4-3
CDR3aa: ASSQGQGAAYEQY

j_gene: TRBJ1-4
v_gene: TRBV18
CDR3aa: ASSRGQSEKLF

j_gene: TRBJ2-1
v_gene: TRBV6-5
CDR3aa: ASSSSSLNEQF

j_gene: TRBJ2-2
v_gene: TRBV2
CDR3aa: ASREQTGELF

j_gene: TRBJ1-1
v_gene: TRBV19
CDR3aa: ASSSMNTEAF

j_gene: TRBJ1-1
v_gene: TRBV7-9
CDR3aa: ASRTGTAYEAF

j_gene: TRBJ1-1
v_gene: TRBV2
CDR3aa: ASRGALWNTEAF

j_gene: TRBJ1-1
v_gene: TRBV12-5
CDR3aa: ASGLGQGSGRDTEAF

j_gene: TRBJ2-7
v_gene: TRBV5-6
CDR3aa: ASSWGVDNYEQY

j_gene: TRBJ2-5
v_gene: TRBV7-7
CDR3aa: ASSQPPGLAGAETQY

j_gene: TRBJ2-3
v_gene: TRBV6-5
CDR3aa: ATKGTGGIDTQY

j_gene: TRBJ1-2
v_gene: TRBV7-7
CDR3aa: ASSPILGGANYGYT

j_gene: TRBJ1-5
v_gene: TRBV27
CDR3aa: ASSPSRVTGGDYSNQPQH

j_gene: TRBJ1-2
v_gene: TRBV30
CDR3aa: AWSVTGLFNYGYT

j_gene: TRBJ2-7
v_gene: TRBV10-3
CDR3aa: AISEPKGADSYEQY

j_gene: TRBJ2-3
v_gene: TRBV30
CDR3aa: AWSGGGGSTDTQY

j_gene: TRBJ2-5
v_gene: TRBV5-6
CDR3aa: ASSFSLDRSPETQY

j_gene: TRBJ1-2
v_gene: TRBV28
CDR3aa: ASSPLDSYGYT

j_gene: TRBJ1-3
v_gene: TRBV6-1
CDR3aa: ASGGGLSGNTIY

j_gene: TRBJ2-7
v_gene: TRBV5-4
CDR3aa: ASSFAGRSYEQY

j_gene: TRBJ2-7
v_gene: TRBV27
CDR3aa: ASSLAGTAALEQY

j_gene: TRBJ2-5
v_gene: TRBV30
CDR3aa: AWSPGASGETQY

j_gene: TRBJ1-1
v_gene: TRBV5-4
CDR3aa: ASSPQRGSHTEAF

j_gene: TRBJ2-3
v_gene: TRBV15
CDR3aa: ATSTGQGAGDTQY

j_gene: TRBJ2-7
v_gene: TRBV5-1
CDR3aa: ASSLSGNGPDEQY